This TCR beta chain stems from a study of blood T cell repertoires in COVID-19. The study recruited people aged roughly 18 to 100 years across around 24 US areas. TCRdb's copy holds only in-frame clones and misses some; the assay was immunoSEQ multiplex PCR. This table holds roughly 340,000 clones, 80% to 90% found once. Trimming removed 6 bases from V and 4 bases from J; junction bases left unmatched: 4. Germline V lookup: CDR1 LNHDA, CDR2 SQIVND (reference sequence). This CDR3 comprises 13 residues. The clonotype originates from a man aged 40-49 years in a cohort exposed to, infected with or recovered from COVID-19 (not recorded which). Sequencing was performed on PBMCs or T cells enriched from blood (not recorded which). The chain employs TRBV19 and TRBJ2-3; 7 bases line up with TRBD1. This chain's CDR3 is CASRKGQSDTQYF. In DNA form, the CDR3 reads TGTGCCAGTAGAAAGGGACAGTCAGATACGCAGTATTTT.